This passage covers 6 T cell receptor beta chains from one sample sequenced in a study of radiotherapy plus CTLA-4 blockade in lung cancer. Clones were sequenced by immunoSEQ multiplex PCR, and TCRdb holds only the in-frame ones, with some missing. Among 100,000 to 150,000 clones listed, nearly 80% were seen once. The starting material was peripheral blood, obtained from a patient treated with radiotherapy plus ipilimumab. These receptor sequences come from a human donor with non-small cell lung cancer who had a partial response to radiotherapy plus ipilimumab.

The J gene is TRBJ1-4, the V gene TRBV4-1; 8 bases align to TRBD1. Germline CDR1 is MGHRA and CDR2 is YSYEKL. Trimming took 0 bases from V and 0 from J; bases not matched to a gene: 3. The CDR3 loop spans 17 amino acids. CDR3 residues: CASSQEGTGATNEKLFF. Written as DNA, the CDR3 is TGCGCCAGCAGCCAAGAGGGGACAGGTGCAACTAATGAAAAACTGTTTTTT.

A few counts support this clone. As DNA, the CDR3 is TGCGCCAGCAGCTTGTTGACAGGGGAGAACACCATATATTTT. Translated: CASSLLTGENTIYF. The chain uses TRBV5-1 and TRBJ1-3; 8 bases align to TRBD1. The germline V gene encodes CDR1 SGHRS and CDR2 YFSETQ. This CDR3 contains 14 residues. Trimming cost V 1 base and J 7 bases; bases outside gene matches: 4.

The chain has TRBV6-1 and TRBJ2-5; D gene uncertain. The DNA end is more similar to TRBJ2-7, so the J call may be wrong. In germline, CDR1 is MNHNS, CDR2 SASEGT. The CDR3 is made up of 15 amino acids. CDR3 coding DNA: TGTGCCAGCAGTGAGGGTACCGGTCCCTACTACGAGCAGTACTTC. Translating it yields CASSEGTGPYYEQYF.

This clone was seen a handful of times. The chain is built from TRBV6-5 and TRBJ2-5; TRBD1 aligns across 11 bases. V lost 7 bases, J lost 7 bases, and 5 bases stayed unmatched. CDR1 is MNHEY, CDR2 SVGAGI, per germline. The CDR3 sequence is 13 residues long. The CDR3 protein is CASIAGTGGTQYF. The CDR3 DNA follows: TGTGCCAGCATCGCCGGGACAGGGGGGACCCAGTACTTC.

The genes are TRBV6-5 and TRBJ1-2; 8 nucleotides match TRBD1. The CDR3 covers 15 residues. The V gene end was trimmed by 4 bases and the J gene end by 4 bases; junction bases not matched to a gene: 8. Germline V gene data show CDR1 as MNHEY and CDR2 as SVGAGI. This CDR3 is CASSLDGQGRYGYTF. The CDR3 nucleotides are TGTGCCAGCAGTTTAGATGGACAGGGTCGCTATGGCTACACCTTC.

The chain uses TRBV4-1 and TRBJ1-2, with D perhaps matching TRBD1 (6 bases). This CDR3 comprises 14 residues. V lost 4 bases, J lost 3 bases, and 12 bases lay in between. Per the germline V gene, CDR1 is MGHRA and CDR2 is YSYEKL. The CDR3 region has the DNA TGCGCCAGCAGCCTAAACAGGGTGGACTATGGCTACACCTTC. Its protein product is CASSLNRVDYGYTF.